The entry below gives a single T cell receptor (beta chain) sequence along with its context. What it binds is unknown. This entry belongs to a study of Ad26.COV2.S vaccination and SARS-CoV-2 variants. The treatment is: 15 to 20 received Ad26.COV2.S at low or high dose, single or two shots; roughly five received placebo; per-sample allocation not given. After the first vaccine or placebo injection, samples were drawn on day 63. This CDR3 is 13 amino acids long. Germline V gives CDR1 MGHRA, CDR2 YSYEKL. With V trimmed by 3 bases and J by 2 bases, 1 base remained unmatched. Sequencing was performed with immunoSEQ multiplex PCR; in TCRdb, only in-frame clones are kept and a portion is missing. The table lists about 350,000 clones, around 90% of them singletons, with around 6.4% in the top ten. Study-wide results and caveats: Recipients of either vaccine or placebo displayed similar breadth of non-spike TCRs.

The sequences come from peripheral blood, collected in a trial of Ad26.COV2.S vaccine versus placebo. This sequence originates from a person aged 18-60 years who received the Ad26.COV2.S COVID-19 vaccine or a placebo. The genes are TRBV4-1 and TRBJ2-7; TRBD1 aligns across 7 bases. In nucleotides, the CDR3 is TGCGCCAGCAGCCAGGGACAGACCTACGAGCAGTACTTC. Its protein is CASSQGQTYEQYF.